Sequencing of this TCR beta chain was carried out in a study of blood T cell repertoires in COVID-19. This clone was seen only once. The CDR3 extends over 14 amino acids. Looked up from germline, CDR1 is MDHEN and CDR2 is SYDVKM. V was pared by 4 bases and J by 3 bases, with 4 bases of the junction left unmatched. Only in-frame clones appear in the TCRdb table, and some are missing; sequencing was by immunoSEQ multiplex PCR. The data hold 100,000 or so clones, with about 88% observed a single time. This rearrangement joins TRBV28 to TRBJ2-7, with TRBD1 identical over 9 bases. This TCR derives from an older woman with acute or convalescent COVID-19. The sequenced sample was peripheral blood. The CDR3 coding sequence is TGTGCCAGCAGTTCAGGGGGACAGGGCTACGAGCAGTACTTC. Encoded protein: CASSSGGQGYEQYF.